The T cell receptor beta chain described here comes from a study of PD-1 blockade in classical Hodgkin lymphoma. Study-wide findings and caveats: The baseline diversity of complete responders showed similarity to that of newly diagnosed patients. Relapsed/refractory patients reportedly had the lowest baseline TCR diversity, below newly diagnosed patients, who were below healthy donors.

TCRdb's copy holds only in-frame clones and misses some; the assay was immunoSEQ multiplex PCR. The data hold tens of thousands of clones, with around 88% observed a single time. Comment on this clone: Its antigen remains unknown.

All patients relapsed after autologous stem cell transplantation, and brentuximab vedotin exposure varied. The CDR3 covers 13 residues. V gave up 3 bases and J gave up 2 bases, with 8 bases separating them. CDR1 is MNHEY and CDR2 is SMNVEV in the germline V gene (reference sequence). The TCR sequence derives from a human donor with classical Hodgkin lymphoma. Sequences were derived from peripheral blood mononuclear cells (PBMCs), sampled before the second cycle of nivolumab. The rearrangement joins TRBV27 to TRBJ2-7; D is undetermined. The CDR3 coding sequence is TGTGCCAGCAGTTTCTCGGCCCCCTACGAGCAGTACTTC. This gives the protein CASSFSAPYEQYF.